A single count supports the clone carrying this TCR beta chain. A minimum of 5 micrograms of total RNA was extracted per sample. The V gene lost 3 bases and the J gene lost 3 bases, with 20 bases spanning the gap. The germline V gene encodes CDR1 SGDLS and CDR2 YYNGEE. The CDR3 totals 17 residues. This sample was taken from a study of blood T cells in healthy people across ages. Background on the study: With template switching, about one barcoded beta molecule was captured per two T cells.

Primers used in a second PCR of roughly 7 to 12 cycles were a sample-barcoded 5' primer and a J-beta primer mix. Researchers report that each sample yielded at least 2.5 million CDR3-containing paired-end reads. One entry per CDR3 protein results from TCRdb running MiXCR on the 5' RACE reads. The sample includes approximately 800,000 distinct CDR3 sequences, 20% to 25% of them seen just once. These same records also appear under a second study, on T cells of mothers and their children. That source reports: Related mother-child pairs shared slightly more overlap than unrelated pairs, but the difference was non-significant.

The sequenced sample consisted of blood. The source is a boy under 18 in good health. This chain links TRBV9 with TRBJ2-3; maybe TRBD1 (6 bases). CDR3 protein: CASSAGNLGGVTDTQYF. In nucleotides, the CDR3 is TGTGCCAGCAGCGCGGGTAATCTAGGGGGAGTGACAGATACGCAGTATTTT.